The rows below give T cell receptor beta chains drawn from one sample of a study of blood T cell repertoires in COVID-19. The protocol was immunoSEQ multiplex PCR, while the TCRdb copy is restricted to in-frame clones and leaves out a portion. This table holds about 200,000 clones, over 70% found once. Sequencing was done on a sample of peripheral blood. Every receptor here comes from a woman in her seventies with acute or convalescent COVID-19. Both conserved end residues are part of each CDR3. The D gene is left open where the match is weak. Clone size is stated in some rows and not others, as once, few, many or a class when expanded.

>16|TRBV24-1|once|TRBD2|TRBJ2-2
CATSLGLAGPTGELFF
TGTGCCACCAGTCTGGGACTAGCGGGACCCACCGGGGAGCTGTTTTTT
>15|TRBV4-1|.|.|TRBJ1-2
CASSQAAAASYGYTF
TGCGCCAGCAGCCAAGCGGCGGCAGCTTCCTATGGCTACACCTTC
>15|TRBV19|few|TRBD2|TRBJ2-7
CASSSTGLADYEQYF
TGTGCCAGTAGTTCGACCGGACTAGCGGACTACGAGCAGTACTTC
>14|TRBV19|.|.|TRBJ1-4
CASTSRATNEKLFF
TGTGCCAGTACGTCACGGGCAACTAATGAAAAACTGTTTTTT
>15|TRBV2|.|.|TRBJ1-5
CASSPDRGGNQPQHF
TGTGCCAGCAGCCCCGATAGGGGCGGTAATCAGCCCCAGCATTTT
>15|TRBV5-1|few|TRBD1|TRBJ1-2
CASSPSGQENYGYTF
TGCGCCAGCAGCCCCTCGGGACAGGAGAACTATGGCTACACCTTC
>14|TRBV5-1|.|.|TRBJ2-3
CASGEGEFTDTQYF
TGCGCGTCCGGCGAGGGGGAGTTCACAGATACGCAGTATTTT
>15|TRBV9|once|TRBD1|TRBJ1-6
CASSAGQIYNSPLHF
TGTGCCAGCAGCGCGGGACAGATCTATAATTCACCCCTCCACTTT
>16|TRBV4-2|few|TRBD2|TRBJ2-3
CASSPLTSVGADTQYF
TGTGCCAGCAGCCCCCTAACTAGCGTGGGCGCAGATACGCAGTATTTT
>16|TRBV6-4|.|TRBD1|TRBJ1-1
CASSDLPGQGFPEAFF
TGTGCCAGCAGTGACTTACCCGGACAGGGTTTCCCTGAAGCTTTCTTT
>18|TRBV7-9|.|TRBD1|TRBJ2-1
CASSLGVRGTGGGNEQFF
TGTGCCAGCAGCTTAGGGGTTCGGGGGACAGGGGGAGGTAATGAGCAGTTCTTC
>16|TRBV27|once|TRBD1|TRBJ1-4
CASSSRQGGPNEKLFF
TGTGCCAGCAGTTCCCGACAGGGAGGTCCTAATGAAAAACTGTTTTTT
>15|TRBV28|.|TRBD1|TRBJ1-2
CASSRTGLIGYGYTF
TGTGCCAGCAGTCGGACAGGGCTTATTGGGTATGGCTACACCTTC
>18|TRBV9|.|TRBD2|TRBJ2-4
CASSVEGLAGEAKNIQYF
TGTGCCAGCAGCGTAGAGGGCCTAGCGGGAGAGGCCAAAAACATTCAGTACTTC
>14|TRBV7-9|.|.|TRBJ1-1
CASSLGTKGNEAFF
TGTGCCAGCAGCTTAGGGACAAAAGGTAATGAAGCTTTCTTT
>14|TRBV5-4|.|TRBD2|TRBJ2-5
CASSSPGGRETQYF
TGTGCCAGCAGCAGCCCGGGGGGGCGGGAGACCCAGTACTTC
>15|TRBV18|.|TRBD2|TRBJ2-7
CASSPGTSGIYEQYF
TGTGCCAGCTCGCCCGGGACTAGCGGTATCTACGAGCAGTACTTC
>16|TRBV3-1/TRBV3-2|.|TRBD2|TRBJ2-7
CASSLSASGAPYEQYF
TGTGCCAGCAGCCTATCCGCTAGCGGGGCCCCCTACGAGCAGTACTTC
>12|TRBV11-2|few|.|TRBJ2-1
CASSRSYNEQFF
TGTGCCAGCAGCCGTTCCTACAATGAGCAGTTCTTC
>14|TRBV5-6|.|TRBD2|TRBJ2-2
CAGGTRGGTGELFF
TGTGCCGGAGGGACTAGAGGGGGCACCGGGGAGCTGTTTTTT
>15|TRBV5-1|once|TRBD1|TRBJ2-7
CASSPSTGESYEQYF
TGCGCCAGCAGCCCCTCGACAGGGGAGTCCTACGAGCAGTACTTC
>14|TRBV3-1/TRBV3-2|.|.|TRBJ1-1
CASSPLRGSTEAFF
TGTGCCAGCAGCCCGCTCAGGGGAAGCACTGAAGCTTTCTTT
>17|TRBV23-1|.|.|TRBJ1-5
CASSQSRGTLINQPQHF
TGCGCCAGCAGTCAATCCCGCGGGACCCTAATCAATCAGCCCCAGCATTTT
>17|TRBV5-8|few|.|TRBJ2-2
CASSLVRPGAVTGELFF
TGTGCCAGCAGCTTGGTTAGGCCAGGGGCTGTCACCGGGGAGCTGTTTTTT